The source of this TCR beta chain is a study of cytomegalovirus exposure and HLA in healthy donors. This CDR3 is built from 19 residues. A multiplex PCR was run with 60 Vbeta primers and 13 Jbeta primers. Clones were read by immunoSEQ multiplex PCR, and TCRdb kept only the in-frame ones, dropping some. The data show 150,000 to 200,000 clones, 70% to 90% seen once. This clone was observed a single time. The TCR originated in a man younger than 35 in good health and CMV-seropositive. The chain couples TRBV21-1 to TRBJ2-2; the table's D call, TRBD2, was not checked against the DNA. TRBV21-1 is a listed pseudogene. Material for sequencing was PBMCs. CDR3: CASSKQKAGGPANTGELFF. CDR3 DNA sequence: TGTGCCAGCAGCAAACAAAAAGCGGGGGGGCCAGCGAACACCGGGGAGCTGTTTTTT.